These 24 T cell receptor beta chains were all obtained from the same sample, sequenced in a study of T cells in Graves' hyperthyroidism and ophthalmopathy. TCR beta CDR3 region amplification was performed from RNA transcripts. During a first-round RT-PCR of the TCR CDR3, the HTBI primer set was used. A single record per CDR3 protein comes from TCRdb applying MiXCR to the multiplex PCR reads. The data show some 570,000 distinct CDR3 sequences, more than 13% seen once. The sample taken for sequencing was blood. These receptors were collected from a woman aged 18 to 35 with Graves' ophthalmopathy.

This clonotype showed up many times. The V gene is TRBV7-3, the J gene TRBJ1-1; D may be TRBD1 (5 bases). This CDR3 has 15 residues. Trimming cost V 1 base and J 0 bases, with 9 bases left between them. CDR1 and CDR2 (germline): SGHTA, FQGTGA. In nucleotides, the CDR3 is TGTGCCAGCAGCTTAAATCCAGGGATGAACACTGAAGCTTTCTTT. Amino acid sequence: CASSLNPGMNTEAFF.

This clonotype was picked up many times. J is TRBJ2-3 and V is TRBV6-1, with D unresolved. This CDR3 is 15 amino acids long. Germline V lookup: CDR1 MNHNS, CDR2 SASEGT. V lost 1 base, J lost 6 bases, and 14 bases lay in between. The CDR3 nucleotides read TGTGCCAGCAGTGAAGAATACCTCTGGGCGGATACGCAGTATTTT. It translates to CASSEEYLWADTQYF.

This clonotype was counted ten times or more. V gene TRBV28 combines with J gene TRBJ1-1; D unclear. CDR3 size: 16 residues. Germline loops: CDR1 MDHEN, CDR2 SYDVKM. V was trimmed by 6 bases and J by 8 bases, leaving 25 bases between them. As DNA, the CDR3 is TGTGCCAGCAGCCCGCCGACAAGGCCCCTCAGAGGGGAAGCTTTCTTT. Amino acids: CASSPPTRPLRGEAFF. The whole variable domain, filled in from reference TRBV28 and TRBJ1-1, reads DVKVTQSSRYLVKRTGEKVFLECVQDMDHENMFWYRQDPGLGLRLIYFSYDVKMKEKGDIPEGYSVSREKKERFSLILESASTNQTSMYLCASSPPTRPLRGEAFFGQGTRLTVV.

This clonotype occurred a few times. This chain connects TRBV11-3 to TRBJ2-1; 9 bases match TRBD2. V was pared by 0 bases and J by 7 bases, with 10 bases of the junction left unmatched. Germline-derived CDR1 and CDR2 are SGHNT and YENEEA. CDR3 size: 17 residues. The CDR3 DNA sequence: TGTGCCAGCAGCTTAGAGGGACTAGCTTTCGGCGAGAATGAGCAGTTCTTC. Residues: CASSLEGLAFGENEQFF.

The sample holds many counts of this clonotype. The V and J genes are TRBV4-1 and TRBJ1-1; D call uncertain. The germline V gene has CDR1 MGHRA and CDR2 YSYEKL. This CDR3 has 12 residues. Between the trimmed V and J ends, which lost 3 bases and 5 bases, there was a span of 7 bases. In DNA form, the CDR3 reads TGCGCCAGCAGCCAGGGTGTGACTGAAGCTTTCTTT. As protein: CASSQGVTEAFF.

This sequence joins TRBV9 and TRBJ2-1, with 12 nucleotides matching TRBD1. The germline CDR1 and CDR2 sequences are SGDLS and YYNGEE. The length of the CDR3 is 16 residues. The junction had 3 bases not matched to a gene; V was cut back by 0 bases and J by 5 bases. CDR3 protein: CASSVAGTGGNNEQFF. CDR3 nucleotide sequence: TGTGCCAGCAGCGTAGCCGGGACAGGGGGCAACAATGAGCAGTTCTTC.

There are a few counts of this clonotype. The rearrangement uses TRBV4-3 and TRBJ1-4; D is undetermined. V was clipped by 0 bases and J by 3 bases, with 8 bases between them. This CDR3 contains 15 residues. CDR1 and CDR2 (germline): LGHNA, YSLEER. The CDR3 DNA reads TGCGCCAGCAGCCAAGACGGAGGAGCTAATGAAAAACTGTTTTTT. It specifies CASSQDGGANEKLFF.

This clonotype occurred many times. CDR3 DNA sequence: TGCAGTGCGGGACAGGGGGAGCACGAGCAGTACTTC. Protein: CSAGQGEHEQYF. The chain is built from TRBV20-1 and TRBJ2-7; the match to TRBD1 covers 11 bases. The CDR3 is 12 amino acids. Germline-derived CDR1 and CDR2 are DFQATT and SNEGSKA (reference sequence). The junction had 3 bases not matched to a gene; V was cut back by 6 bases and J by 5 bases.

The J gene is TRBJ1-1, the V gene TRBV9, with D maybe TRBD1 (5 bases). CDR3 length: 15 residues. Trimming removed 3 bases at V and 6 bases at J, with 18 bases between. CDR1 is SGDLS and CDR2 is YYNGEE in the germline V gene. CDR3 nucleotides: TGTGCCAGCAGCGCCAGCGGCGGGGGATTGCCTGAAGCTTTCTTT. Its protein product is CASSASGGGLPEAFF.

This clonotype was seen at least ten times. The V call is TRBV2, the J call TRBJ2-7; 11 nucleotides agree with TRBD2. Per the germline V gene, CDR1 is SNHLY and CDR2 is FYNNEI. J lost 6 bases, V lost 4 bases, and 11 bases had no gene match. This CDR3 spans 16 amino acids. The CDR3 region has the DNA TGTGCCAGCAGTGGATACTTGTTAGCGGGAGGGAGCGAGCAGTACTTC. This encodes CASSGYLLAGGSEQYF.

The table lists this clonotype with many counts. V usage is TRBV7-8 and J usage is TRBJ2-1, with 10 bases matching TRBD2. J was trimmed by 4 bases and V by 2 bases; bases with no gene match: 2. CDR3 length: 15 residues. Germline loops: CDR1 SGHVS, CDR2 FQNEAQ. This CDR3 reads CASSLTSGEYNEQFF. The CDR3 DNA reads TGTGCCAGCAGCTTAACTAGCGGGGAATACAATGAGCAGTTCTTC.

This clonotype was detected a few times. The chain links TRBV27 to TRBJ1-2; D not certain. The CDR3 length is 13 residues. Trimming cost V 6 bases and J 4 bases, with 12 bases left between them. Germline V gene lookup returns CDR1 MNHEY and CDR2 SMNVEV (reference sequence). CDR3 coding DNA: TGTGCCAGCAGCCTCTCCGCCTTCTATGGCTACACCTTC. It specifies CASSLSAFYGYTF.

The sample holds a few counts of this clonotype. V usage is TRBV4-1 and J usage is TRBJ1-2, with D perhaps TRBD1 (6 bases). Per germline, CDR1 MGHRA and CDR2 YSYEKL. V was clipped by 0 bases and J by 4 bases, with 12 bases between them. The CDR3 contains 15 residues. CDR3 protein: CASSQDAGEAYGYTF. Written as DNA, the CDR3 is TGCGCCAGCAGCCAAGATGCAGGGGAGGCCTATGGCTACACCTTC.

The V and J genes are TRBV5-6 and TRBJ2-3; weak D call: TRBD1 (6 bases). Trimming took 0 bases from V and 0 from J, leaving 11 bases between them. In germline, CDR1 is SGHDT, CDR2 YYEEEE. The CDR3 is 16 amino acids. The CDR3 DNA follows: TGTGCCAGCAGCTTGGTTAGGGACACAAGCACAGATACGCAGTATTTT. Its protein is CASSLVRDTSTDTQYF.

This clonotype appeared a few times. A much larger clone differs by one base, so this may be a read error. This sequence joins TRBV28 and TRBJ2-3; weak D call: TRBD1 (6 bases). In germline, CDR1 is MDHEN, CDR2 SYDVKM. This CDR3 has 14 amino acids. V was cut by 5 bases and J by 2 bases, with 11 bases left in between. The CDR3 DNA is TGTGCCAGCAGTCAGGACAGTTCCACAGATACGCAGTATTTT. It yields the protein CASSQDSSTDTQYF.

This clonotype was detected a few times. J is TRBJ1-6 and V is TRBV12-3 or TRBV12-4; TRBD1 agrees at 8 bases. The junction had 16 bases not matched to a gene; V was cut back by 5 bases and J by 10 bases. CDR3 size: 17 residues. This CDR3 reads CASSTLRARGRGSPLHF. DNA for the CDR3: TGTGCCAGCAGTACCCTCCGGGCCAGGGGGCGAGGGTCACCCCTCCACTTT.

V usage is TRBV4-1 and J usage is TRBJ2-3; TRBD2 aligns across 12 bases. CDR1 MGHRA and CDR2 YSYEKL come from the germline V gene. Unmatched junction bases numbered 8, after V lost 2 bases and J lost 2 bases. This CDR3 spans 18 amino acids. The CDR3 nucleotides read TGCGCCAGCAGCCAAAGGCTAGCGGGAGGGCCCGACACAGATACGCAGTATTTT. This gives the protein CASSQRLAGGPDTDTQYF.

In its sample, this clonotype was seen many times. The CDR3 nucleotides read TGTGCCAGCCGGGGGGGGCTTCGGTCCTACGAGCAGTACTTC. Encoded protein: CASRGGLRSYEQYF. The rearrangement joins TRBV12-3 or TRBV12-4 to TRBJ2-7; 8 positions agree with TRBD2. This CDR3 comprises 14 residues. V dropped 8 bases and J dropped 1; count of bases not matched to a gene: 7.

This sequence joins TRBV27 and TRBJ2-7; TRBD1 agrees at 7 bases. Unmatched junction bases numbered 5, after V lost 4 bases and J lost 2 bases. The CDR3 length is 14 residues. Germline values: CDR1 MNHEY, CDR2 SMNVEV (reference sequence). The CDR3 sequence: CASSSAGGAYEQYF. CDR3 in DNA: TGTGCCAGCAGTTCGGCAGGGGGTGCCTACGAGCAGTACTTC.

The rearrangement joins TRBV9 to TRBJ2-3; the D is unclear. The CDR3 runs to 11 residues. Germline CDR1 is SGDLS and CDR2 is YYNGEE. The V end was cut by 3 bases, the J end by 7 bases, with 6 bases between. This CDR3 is CASSALNTQYF. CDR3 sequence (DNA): TGTGCCAGCAGCGCCCTGAATACGCAGTATTTT.

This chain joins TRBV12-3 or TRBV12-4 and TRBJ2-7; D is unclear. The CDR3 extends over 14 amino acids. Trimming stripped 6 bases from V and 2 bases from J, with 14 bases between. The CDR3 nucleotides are TGTGCCAGCAGATACTTTCTCCAGGCCTACGAGCAGTACTTC. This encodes CASRYFLQAYEQYF.

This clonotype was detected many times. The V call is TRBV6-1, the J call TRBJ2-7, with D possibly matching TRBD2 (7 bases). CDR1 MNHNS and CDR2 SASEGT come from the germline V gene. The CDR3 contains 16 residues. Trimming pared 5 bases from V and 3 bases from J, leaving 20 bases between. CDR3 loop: CASSLGAGEGGYEQYF. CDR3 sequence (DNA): TGTGCCAGCAGTTTAGGTGCGGGAGAGGGGGGCTACGAGCAGTACTTC.

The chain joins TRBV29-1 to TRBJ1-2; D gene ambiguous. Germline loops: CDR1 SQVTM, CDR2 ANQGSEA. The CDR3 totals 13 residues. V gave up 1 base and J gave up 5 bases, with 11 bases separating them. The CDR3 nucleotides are TGCAGCGTTGAAGGGCCGGGCCAATATGGCTACACCTTC. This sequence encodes CSVEGPGQYGYTF.

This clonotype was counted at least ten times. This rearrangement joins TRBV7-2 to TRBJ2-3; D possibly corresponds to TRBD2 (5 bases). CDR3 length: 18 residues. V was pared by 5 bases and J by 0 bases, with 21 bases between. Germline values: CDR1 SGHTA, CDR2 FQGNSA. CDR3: CASSPLSQAVISTDTQYF. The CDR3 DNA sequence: TGTGCCAGCAGCCCGCTATCTCAAGCGGTCATAAGCACAGATACGCAGTATTTT.